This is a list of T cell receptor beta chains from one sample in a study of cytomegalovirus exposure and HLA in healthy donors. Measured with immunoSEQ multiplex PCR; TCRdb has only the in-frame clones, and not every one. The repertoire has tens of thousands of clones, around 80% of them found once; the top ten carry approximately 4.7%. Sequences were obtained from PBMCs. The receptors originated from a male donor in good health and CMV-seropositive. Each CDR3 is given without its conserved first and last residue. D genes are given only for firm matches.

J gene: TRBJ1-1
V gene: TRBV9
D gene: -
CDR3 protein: ASGHGRDTSGRTEAF

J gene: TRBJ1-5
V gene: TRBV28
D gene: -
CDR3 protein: ASSSPLRQANQPQH

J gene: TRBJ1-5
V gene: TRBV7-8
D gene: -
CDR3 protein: ASSPDSGNQPQH

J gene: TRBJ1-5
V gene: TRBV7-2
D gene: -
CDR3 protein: ASSPSGGNQPQH

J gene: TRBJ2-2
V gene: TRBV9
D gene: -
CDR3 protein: ASSVGAANTGELF

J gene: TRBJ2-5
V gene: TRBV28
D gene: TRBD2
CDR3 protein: ASSLSAGTSGDEYQETQY

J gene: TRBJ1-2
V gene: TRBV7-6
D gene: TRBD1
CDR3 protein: ASSPSRAGGWTNYGYT

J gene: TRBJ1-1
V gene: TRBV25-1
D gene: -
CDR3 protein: ASSGQVPEAF

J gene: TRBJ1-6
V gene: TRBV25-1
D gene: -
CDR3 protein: ASSPGNSPLH

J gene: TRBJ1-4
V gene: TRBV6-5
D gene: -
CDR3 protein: ASSYDAREKLF

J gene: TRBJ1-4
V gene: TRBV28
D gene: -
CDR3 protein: ASQTSNEKLF

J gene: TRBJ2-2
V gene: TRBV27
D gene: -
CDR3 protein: ASSLLQANTGELF

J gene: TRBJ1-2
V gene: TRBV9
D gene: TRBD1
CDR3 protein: ASSGVSTGGADYGYT

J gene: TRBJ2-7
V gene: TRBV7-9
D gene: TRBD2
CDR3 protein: ASSLASGTPGRQY

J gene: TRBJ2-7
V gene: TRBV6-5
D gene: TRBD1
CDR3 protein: ASSTAGTAHYEQY

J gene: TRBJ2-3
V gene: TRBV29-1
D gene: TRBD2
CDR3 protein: SVDGGADTQY

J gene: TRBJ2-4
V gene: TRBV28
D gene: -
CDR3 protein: ASRPTVISEAKNIQY

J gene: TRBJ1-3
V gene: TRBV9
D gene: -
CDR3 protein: ASSVGDLGRTGNTIY

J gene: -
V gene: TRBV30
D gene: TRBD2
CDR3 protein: AWTSGGYEQY

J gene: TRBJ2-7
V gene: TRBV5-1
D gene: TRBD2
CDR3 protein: ATRRGDYEQY

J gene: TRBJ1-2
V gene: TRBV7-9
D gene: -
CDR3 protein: ASSFLGGNGYT

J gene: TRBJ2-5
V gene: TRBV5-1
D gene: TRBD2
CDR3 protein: ASSLGLARETQY

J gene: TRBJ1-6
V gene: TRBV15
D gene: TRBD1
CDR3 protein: ATSRDRGLNSPLH

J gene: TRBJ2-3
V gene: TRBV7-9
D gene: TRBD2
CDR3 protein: ASSLELAGGITDTQY

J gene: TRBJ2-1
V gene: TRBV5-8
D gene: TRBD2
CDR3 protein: ASSRGLAPEQF

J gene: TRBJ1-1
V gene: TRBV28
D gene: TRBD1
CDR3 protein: ASSLGEVWDRVAF

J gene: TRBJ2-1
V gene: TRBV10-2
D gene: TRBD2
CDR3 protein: ASRQGLAAYNEQF

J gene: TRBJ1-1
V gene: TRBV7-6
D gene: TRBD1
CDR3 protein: ASSLVQGNTEAF

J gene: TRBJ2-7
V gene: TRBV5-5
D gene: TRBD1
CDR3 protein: ASSSGQGLYEQY

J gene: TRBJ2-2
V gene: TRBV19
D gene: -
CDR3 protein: ASSIRVGELF

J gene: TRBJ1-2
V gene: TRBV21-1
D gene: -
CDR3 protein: ASSKDGRGYGYT

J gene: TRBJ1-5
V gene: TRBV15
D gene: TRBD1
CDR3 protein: ATSREGQGVQPQH

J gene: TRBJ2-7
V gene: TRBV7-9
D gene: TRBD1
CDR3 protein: ASSEDRVHEQY

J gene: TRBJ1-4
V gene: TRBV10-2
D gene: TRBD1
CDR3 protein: ASSEGQGVEKLF

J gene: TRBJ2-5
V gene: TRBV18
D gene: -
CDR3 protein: ASSLGRGRGETQY

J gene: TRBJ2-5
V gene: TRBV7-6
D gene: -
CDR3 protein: ASSPSGNQETQY

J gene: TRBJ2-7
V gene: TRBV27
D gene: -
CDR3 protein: ASSLGPTYEQY

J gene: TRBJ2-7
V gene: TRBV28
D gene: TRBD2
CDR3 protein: ASSFDLAGVSYEQY

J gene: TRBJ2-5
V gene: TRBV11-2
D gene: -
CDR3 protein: ASSLALRGRGETQY

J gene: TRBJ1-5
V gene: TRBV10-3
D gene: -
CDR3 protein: AISESGTNQPQH